The sample holds a few counts of the clone carrying this TCR beta chain. The target antigen is unknown. The V gene's germline CDR1 is SNHLY and CDR2 FYNNEI. The CDR3 extends over 10 amino acids. Between the trimmed V and J ends, which lost 4 bases and 3 bases, there was a span of 1 base. These data are taken from a study of cytotoxic CD8 clonotypes in ibrutinib-treated CLL. Study-level background: Sequenced samples delivered averages of roughly 260,000 productive templates and 94,082 productive rearrangements. General study results and limits: Sampling times, which were not matched between the groups, differed between sustained-remission patients and progressing patients. The clonality rise at ibrutinib response reflected private clonotype expansion.

Assay: immunoSEQ multiplex PCR; the TCRdb copy retains only in-frame clones and omits some. Of over 150,000 clones in the sample, roughly four fifths were seen once. The origin of this receptor is a human donor with chronic lymphocytic leukemia. The chain is built from TRBV2 and TRBJ2-7; D gene unclear. The material was PBMCs, obtained after 12 months of ibrutinib treatment. CDR3 in amino acids: CASSGYEQYF. The CDR3 nucleotides are TGTGCCAGCAGTGGCTACGAGCAGTACTTC.